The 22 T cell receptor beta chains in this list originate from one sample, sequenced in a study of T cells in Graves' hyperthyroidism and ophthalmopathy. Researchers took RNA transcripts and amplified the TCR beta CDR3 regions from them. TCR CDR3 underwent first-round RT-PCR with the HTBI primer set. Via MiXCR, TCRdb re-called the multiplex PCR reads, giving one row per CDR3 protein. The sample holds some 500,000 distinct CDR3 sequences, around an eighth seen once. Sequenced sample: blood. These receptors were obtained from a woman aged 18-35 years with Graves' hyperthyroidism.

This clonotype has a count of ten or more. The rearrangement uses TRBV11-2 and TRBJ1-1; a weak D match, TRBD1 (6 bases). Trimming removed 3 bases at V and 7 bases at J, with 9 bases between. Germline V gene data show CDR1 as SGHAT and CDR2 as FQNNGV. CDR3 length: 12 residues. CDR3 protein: CASSLNRVEAFF. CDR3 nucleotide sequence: TGTGCCAGCAGCTTGAACAGGGTTGAAGCTTTCTTT.

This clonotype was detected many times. This CDR3 is CAGETGPVNTEAFF. DNA of the CDR3: TGTGCCGGTGAGACAGGGCCCGTGAACACTGAAGCTTTCTTT. This chain joins TRBV3-1 and TRBJ1-1; 7 bases map to TRBD1. Germline V lookup: CDR1 LGHDT, CDR2 YNNKEL (reference sequence). This CDR3 comprises 14 residues. Losses at the gene ends were 11 bases for V and 0 bases for J; bases not matched to a gene: 9.

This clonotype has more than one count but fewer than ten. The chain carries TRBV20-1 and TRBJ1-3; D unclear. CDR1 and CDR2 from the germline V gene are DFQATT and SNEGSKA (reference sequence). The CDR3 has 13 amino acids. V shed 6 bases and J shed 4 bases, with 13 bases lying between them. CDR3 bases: TGCAGTGCCCAGGTGACGGGAGGAAACACCATATATTTT. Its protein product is CSAQVTGGNTIYF.

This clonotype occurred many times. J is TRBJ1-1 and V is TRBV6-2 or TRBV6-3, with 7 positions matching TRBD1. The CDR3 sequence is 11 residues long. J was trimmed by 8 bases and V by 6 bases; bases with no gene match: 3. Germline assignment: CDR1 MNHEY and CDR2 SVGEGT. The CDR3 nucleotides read TGTGCCAGCAGAAGGACAGGCGAAGCTTTCTTT. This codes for CASRRTGEAFF.

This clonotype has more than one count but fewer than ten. The CDR3 loop reads CASSYVLAGLPYEQYF. CDR3 DNA: TGTGCCAGCAGTTACGTATTAGCGGGACTCCCCTACGAGCAGTACTTC. This chain connects TRBV6-2 or TRBV6-3 to TRBJ2-7; 8 bases fit TRBD2. This CDR3 contains 16 residues. The germline V gene has CDR1 MNHEY and CDR2 SVGEGT. V was clipped by 2 bases and J by 2 bases; unmatched bases: 8.

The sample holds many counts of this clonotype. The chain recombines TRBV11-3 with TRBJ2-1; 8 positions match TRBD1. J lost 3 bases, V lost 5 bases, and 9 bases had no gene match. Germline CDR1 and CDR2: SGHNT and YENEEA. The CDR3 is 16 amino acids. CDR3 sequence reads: CASSQRGTGDYNEQFF. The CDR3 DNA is TGTGCCAGCAGCCAACGTGGGACAGGAGACTACAATGAGCAGTTCTTC.

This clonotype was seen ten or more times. CDR3 sequence (DNA): TGCAGTGTTGAAGGGCCTAGCAATCAGCCCCAGCATTTT. It is translated as CSVEGPSNQPQHF. V gene TRBV20-1 combines with J gene TRBJ1-5; no clear D gene. The germline V gene encodes CDR1 DFQATT and CDR2 SNEGSKA (reference sequence). V was clipped by 7 bases and J by 0 bases, with 10 bases between them. The CDR3 length is 13 residues.

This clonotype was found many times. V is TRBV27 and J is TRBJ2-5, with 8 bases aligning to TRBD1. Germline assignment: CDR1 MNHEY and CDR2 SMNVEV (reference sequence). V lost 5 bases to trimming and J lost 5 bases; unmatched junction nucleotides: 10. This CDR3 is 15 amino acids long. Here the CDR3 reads CASSPQGARWETQYF. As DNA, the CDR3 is TGTGCCAGCAGTCCGCAGGGGGCGCGGTGGGAGACCCAGTACTTC.

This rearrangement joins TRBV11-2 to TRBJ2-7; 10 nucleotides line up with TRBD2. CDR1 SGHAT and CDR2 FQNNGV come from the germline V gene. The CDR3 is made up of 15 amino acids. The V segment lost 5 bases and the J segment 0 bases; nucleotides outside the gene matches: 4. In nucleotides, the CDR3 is TGTGCCAGCAGCGGACTAGCGGACTACTCCTACGAGCAGTACTTC. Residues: CASSGLADYSYEQYF.

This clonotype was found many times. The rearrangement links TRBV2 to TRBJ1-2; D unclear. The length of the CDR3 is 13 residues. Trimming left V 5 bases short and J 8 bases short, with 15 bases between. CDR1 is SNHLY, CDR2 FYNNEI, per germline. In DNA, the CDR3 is TGTGCCAGCAGTTTGGGCCCTGAGCGAGGCTACACCTTC. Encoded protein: CASSLGPERGYTF.

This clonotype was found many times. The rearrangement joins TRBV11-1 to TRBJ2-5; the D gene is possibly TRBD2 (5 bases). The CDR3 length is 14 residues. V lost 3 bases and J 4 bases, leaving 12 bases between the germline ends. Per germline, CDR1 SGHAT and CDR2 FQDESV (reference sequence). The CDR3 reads CASSFPGIRETQYF. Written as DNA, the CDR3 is TGTGCCAGCAGCTTCCCGGGGATAAGAGAGACCCAGTACTTC. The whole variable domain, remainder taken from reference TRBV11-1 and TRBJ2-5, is EAEVAQSPRYKITEKSQAVAFWCDPISGHATLYWYRQILGQGPELLVQFQDESVVDDSQLPKDRFSAERLKGVDSTLKIQPAELGDSAMYLCASSFPGIRETQYFGPGTRLLVL.

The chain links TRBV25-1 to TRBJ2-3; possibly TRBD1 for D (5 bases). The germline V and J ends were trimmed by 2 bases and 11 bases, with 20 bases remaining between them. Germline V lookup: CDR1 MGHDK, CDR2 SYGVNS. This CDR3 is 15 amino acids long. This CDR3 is CASSEKQVYLDLQYF. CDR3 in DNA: TGTGCCAGCAGTGAAAAACAGGTCTATCTTGACTTGCAGTATTTT. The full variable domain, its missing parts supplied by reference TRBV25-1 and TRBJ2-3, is EADIYQTPRYLVIGTGKKITLECSQTMGHDKMYWYQQDPGMELHLIHYSYGVNSTEKGDLSSESTVSRIRTEHFPLTLESARPSHTSQYLCASSEKQVYLDLQYFGPGTRLTVL.

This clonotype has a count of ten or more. The CDR3: CASSPTGAWAEQYF. The CDR3 nucleotides read TGTGCCAGCAGCCCTACAGGGGCATGGGCCGAGCAGTACTTC. This sequence joins TRBV12-3 or TRBV12-4 and TRBJ2-7, with 7 bases lining up with TRBD1. Germline trimming cut 6 bases from V and 6 bases from J; bases unmatched to any gene: 11. The CDR3 runs 14 residues.

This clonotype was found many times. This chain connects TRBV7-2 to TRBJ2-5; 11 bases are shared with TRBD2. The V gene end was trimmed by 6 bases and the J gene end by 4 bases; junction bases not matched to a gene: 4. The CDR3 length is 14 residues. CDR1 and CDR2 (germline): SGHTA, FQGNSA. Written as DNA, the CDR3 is TGTGCCAGCAGTCGAGGGACTAGCGGAGAGACCCAGTACTTC. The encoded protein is CASSRGTSGETQYF.

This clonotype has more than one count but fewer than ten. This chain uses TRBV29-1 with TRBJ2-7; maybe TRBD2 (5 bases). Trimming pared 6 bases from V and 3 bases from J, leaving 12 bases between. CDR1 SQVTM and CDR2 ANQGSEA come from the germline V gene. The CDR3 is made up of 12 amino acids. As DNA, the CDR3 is TGCAGCGTCTCGGGATCCAACTACGAGCAGTACTTC. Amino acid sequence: CSVSGSNYEQYF.

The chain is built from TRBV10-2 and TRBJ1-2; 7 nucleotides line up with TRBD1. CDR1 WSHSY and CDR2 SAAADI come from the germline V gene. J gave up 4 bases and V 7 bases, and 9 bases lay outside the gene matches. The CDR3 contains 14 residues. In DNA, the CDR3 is TGCGCCAGCACCGGGACAGATCAGCTCTATGGCTACACCTTC. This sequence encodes CASTGTDQLYGYTF.

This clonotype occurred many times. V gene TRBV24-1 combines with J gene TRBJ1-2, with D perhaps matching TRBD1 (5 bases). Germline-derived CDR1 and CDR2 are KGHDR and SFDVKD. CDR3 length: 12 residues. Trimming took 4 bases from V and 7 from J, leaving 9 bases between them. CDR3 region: CATSDEGRGYTF. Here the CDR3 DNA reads TGTGCCACCAGTGACGAGGGACGTGGCTACACCTTC.

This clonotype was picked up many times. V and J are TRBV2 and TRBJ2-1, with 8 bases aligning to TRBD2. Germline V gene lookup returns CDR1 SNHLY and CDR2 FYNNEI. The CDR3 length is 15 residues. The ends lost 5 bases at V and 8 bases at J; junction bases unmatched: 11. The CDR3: CASSSKSGSKDEQFF. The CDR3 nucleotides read TGTGCCAGCAGTTCCAAGAGCGGGAGCAAAGATGAGCAGTTCTTC.

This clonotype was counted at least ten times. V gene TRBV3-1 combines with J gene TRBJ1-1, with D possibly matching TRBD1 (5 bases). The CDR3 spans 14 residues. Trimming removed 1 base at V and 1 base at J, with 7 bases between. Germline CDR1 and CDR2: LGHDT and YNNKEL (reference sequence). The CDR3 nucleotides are TGTGCCAGCAGCCAAGGGGGCACGAACACTGAAGCTTTCTTT. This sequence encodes CASSQGGTNTEAFF.

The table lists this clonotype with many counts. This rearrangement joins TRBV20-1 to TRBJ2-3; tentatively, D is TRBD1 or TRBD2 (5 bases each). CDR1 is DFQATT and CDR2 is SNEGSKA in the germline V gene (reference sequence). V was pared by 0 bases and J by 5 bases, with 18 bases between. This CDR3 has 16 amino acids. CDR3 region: CSARDRRDAIQDTQYF. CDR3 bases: TGCAGTGCTAGAGATCGACGGGACGCGATTCAAGATACGCAGTATTTT.

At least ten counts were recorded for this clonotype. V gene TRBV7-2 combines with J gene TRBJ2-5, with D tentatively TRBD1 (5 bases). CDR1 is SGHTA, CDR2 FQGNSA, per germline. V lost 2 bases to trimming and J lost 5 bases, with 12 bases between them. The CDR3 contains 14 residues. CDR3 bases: TGTGCCAGCAGCTTACCCCCAGGGTGGGAGACCCAGTACTTC. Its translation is CASSLPPGWETQYF.

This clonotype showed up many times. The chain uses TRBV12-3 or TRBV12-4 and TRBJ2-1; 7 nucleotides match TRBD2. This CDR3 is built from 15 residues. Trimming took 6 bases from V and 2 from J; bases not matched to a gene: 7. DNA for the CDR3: TGTGCCAGCAGGGCTAGCGGATCCGCCTACAATGAGCAGTTCTTC. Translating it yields CASRASGSAYNEQFF.